These T cell receptor beta chains were read from a single sample in a study of OX40 agonist ivuxolimab in advanced cancers. Clones were sequenced by immunoSEQ multiplex PCR, and TCRdb holds only the in-frame ones, with some missing. The sample records about 44,000 clones, about four fifths being singletons. The sequences come from CD4+ or CD8+ T cells sorted from blood, collected in a trial of the OX40 agonist ivuxolimab. The receptors were sampled from an adult with an advanced solid tumor such as melanoma, head and neck, liver or kidney cancer. Both conserved end residues are part of each CDR3. A D gene is named only where the DNA matches it firmly. The size field is filled for only some rows; it gives once, few, many or a size class.

16 | TRBD2 | NA | TRBJ2-3 | TRBV6-1 | CASSEMAGGPTDTQYF | TGTGCCAGCAGTGAAATGGCGGGAGGGCCAACAGATACGCAGTATTTT
15 | TRBD1 | NA | TRBJ1-5 | TRBV9 | CASSAGDSVNQPQHF | TGTGCCAGCAGCGCGGGGGACAGTGTGAATCAGCCCCAGCATTTT
16 | NA | NA | TRBJ2-7 | TRBV2 | CASSELRGFDSYEQYF | TGTGCCAGCAGTGAGCTCAGGGGTTTCGATTCCTACGAGCAGTACTTC
16 | NA | NA | TRBJ2-2 | TRBV6-5 | CASSYSFTGNTGELFF | TGTGCCAGCAGTTACTCCTTCACGGGGAACACCGGGGAGCTGTTTTTT
12 | TRBD1 | NA | TRBJ2-7 | TRBV28 | CASSWDRGVQYF | TGTGCCAGCAGTTGGGACAGGGGAGTGCAGTACTTC
11 | NA | NA | TRBJ1-2 | TRBV5-1 | CASASAYGYTF | TGCGCCAGCGCCTCGGCCTATGGCTACACCTTC
13 | NA | NA | TRBJ2-7 | TRBV11-2 | CASSSRNSYEQYF | TGTGCCAGCAGCTCCCGTAACTCCTACGAGCAGTACTTC
14 | NA | NA | TRBJ1-1 | TRBV19 | CASSIQTVNTEAFF | TGTGCCAGTAGTATCCAGACAGTGAACACTGAAGCTTTCTTT
17 | NA | NA | TRBJ1-5 | TRBV23-1 | CASSLSRGRVGNQPQHF | TGCGCCAGCAGTCTCTCCAGAGGCAGGGTGGGCAATCAGCCCCAGCATTTT
15 | NA | NA | TRBJ1-4 | TRBV11-2 | CASSLSGGYNEKLFF | TGTGCCAGCAGCTTATCCGGGGGGTATAATGAAAAACTGTTTTTT
16 | TRBD2 | NA | TRBJ2-3 | TRBV5-1 | CASSLVLAGVSDTQYF | TGCGCCAGCAGCTTGGTCCTAGCGGGAGTTTCGGATACGCAGTATTTT
15 | TRBD1 | NA | TRBJ2-7 | TRBV28 | CASRRDRGGSYEQYF | TGTGCCAGCAGGAGAGACAGGGGGGGATCCTACGAGCAGTACTTC
13 | NA | NA | TRBJ2-7 | TRBV7-2 | CASSLYDGYEQYF | TGTGCCAGCAGCTTATACGACGGCTACGAGCAGTACTTC
13 | TRBD1 | NA | TRBJ1-1 | TRBV28 | CASTPGGGTEAFF | TGTGCCAGCACCCCAGGGGGGGGCACTGAAGCTTTCTTT
15 | TRBD2 | NA | TRBJ2-7 | TRBV7-6 | CASSLELAGGDEQYF | TGTGCCAGCAGCTTAGAGCTAGCGGGAGGAGACGAGCAGTACTTC
13 | TRBD1 | once | TRBJ1-5 | TRBV6-6 | CASIDRGSQPQHF | TGTGCCAGCATTGACAGGGGAAGTCAGCCCCAGCATTTT
16 | NA | NA | TRBJ1-1 | TRBV5-1 | CASTPRGEDFFTEAFF | TGCGCCAGCACCCCGAGGGGGGAGGATTTTTTCACTGAAGCTTTCTTT
13 | NA | once | TRBJ1-2 | TRBV7-9 | CASSRTGNYGYTF | TGTGCCAGCAGCAGAACCGGTAACTATGGCTACACCTTC
17 | TRBD2 | NA | TRBJ2-1 | TRBV4-1 | CASSQNVAGGLYNEQFF | TGCGCCAGCAGCCAAAACGTAGCGGGAGGTCTATACAATGAGCAGTTCTTC
16 | TRBD1 | NA | TRBJ1-5 | TRBV19 | CASSSTGAIRNQPQHF | TGTGCCAGTAGTTCGACAGGGGCTATCAGAAATCAGCCCCAGCATTTT
14 | TRBD1 | few | TRBJ1-1 | TRBV7-2 | CASSLDRMNTEAFF | TGTGCCAGCAGCTTGGACAGGATGAACACTGAAGCTTTCTTT
15 | NA | NA | TRBJ2-1 | TRBV18 | CASSRGQSLGGEQFF | TGTGCCAGCTCACGGGGTCAGAGCCTAGGGGGTGAGCAGTTCTTC
14 | NA | NA | TRBJ2-5 | TRBV7-6 | CASSLRSQGETQYF | TGTGCCAGCAGCTTAAGGTCCCAGGGAGAGACCCAGTACTTC
13 | TRBD1 | NA | TRBJ2-7 | TRBV2 | CASTWGRGYEQYF | TGTGCCAGCACTTGGGGCAGGGGGTACGAGCAGTACTTC
15 | NA | NA | TRBJ1-1 | TRBV18 | CASSPPWGGDNEAFF | TGTGCCAGCTCACCACCATGGGGAGGGGACAATGAAGCTTTCTTT
13 | NA | NA | TRBJ2-5 | TRBV5-6 | CASSLYERGTQYF | TGTGCCAGCAGCTTGTATGAGAGGGGGACCCAGTACTTC
13 | TRBD2 | NA | TRBJ2-7 | TRBV15 | CATSRLAGYEQYF | TGTGCCACCAGCAGACTAGCGGGGTATGAGCAGTACTTC
14 | NA | NA | TRBJ2-3 | TRBV30 | CAWTRTLLVATQYF | TGTGCCTGGACTCGGACCCTACTCGTGGCTACGCAGTATTTT
15 | NA | NA | TRBJ1-2 | TRBV5-3 | CARSPEGRLNYGYTF | TGTGCCAGAAGCCCGGAAGGACGTCTCAACTATGGCTACACCTTC
20 | TRBD2 | NA | TRBJ2-2 | TRBV4-2 | CASSQVSHTSGIGQGGELFF | TGTGCCAGCAGCCAAGTCTCCCACACGAGCGGGATCGGTCAGGGCGGGGAGCTGTTTTTT
15 | NA | NA | TRBJ2-2 | TRBV4-2 | CASSQEGGNTGELFF | TGTGCCAGCAGCCAAGAAGGAGGGAACACCGGGGAGCTGTTTTTT
13 | NA | NA | TRBJ1-1 | TRBV27 | CASSFAENTEAFF | TGTGCCAGCAGTTTCGCGGAGAACACTGAAGCTTTCTTT
17 | NA | NA | TRBJ2-7 | TRBV10-3 | CAISESTGGAGTYEQYF | TGTGCCATCAGTGAGTCTACTGGCGGGGCAGGGACCTACGAGCAGTACTTC
15 | NA | NA | TRBJ2-7 | TRBV5-1 | CASSLVSPSLNEQYF | TGCGCCAGCAGCTTGGTATCTCCATCTCTCAACGAGCAGTACTTC
19 | TRBD1 | NA | TRBJ2-3 | TRBV4-1 | CASSQAPSGTGQGADTQYF | TGCGCCAGCAGCCAAGCGCCCTCCGGAACGGGACAGGGGGCTGATACGCAGTATTTT
15 | NA | NA | TRBJ2-7 | TRBV11-2 | CASSPPAGSSYEQYF | TGTGCCAGCAGCCCCCCGGCTGGGAGCTCCTACGAGCAGTACTTC